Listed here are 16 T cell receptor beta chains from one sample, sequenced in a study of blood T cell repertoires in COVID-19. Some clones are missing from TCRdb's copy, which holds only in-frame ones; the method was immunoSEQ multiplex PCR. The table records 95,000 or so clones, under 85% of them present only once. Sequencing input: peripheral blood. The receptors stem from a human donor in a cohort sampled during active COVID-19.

CDR3 in amino acids: CASSSDRTSNQPQHF. The CDR3 DNA is TGTGCCAGCAGTTCCGACAGGACCAGCAATCAGCCCCAGCATTTT. The chain has TRBV27 and TRBJ1-5; a possible D gene is TRBD1 (6 bases). There are 15 residues in the CDR3. Germline V gene sequence: CDR1 MNHEY, CDR2 SMNVEV (reference sequence). Trimming pared 4 bases from V and 1 base from J, leaving 11 bases between.

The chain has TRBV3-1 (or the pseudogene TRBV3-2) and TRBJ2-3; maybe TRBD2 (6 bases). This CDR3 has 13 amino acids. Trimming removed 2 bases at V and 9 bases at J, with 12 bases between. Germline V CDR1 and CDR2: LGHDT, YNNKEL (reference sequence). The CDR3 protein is CASSQYGGGTQYF. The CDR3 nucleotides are TGTGCCAGCAGCCAATATGGCGGAGGGACGCAGTATTTT.

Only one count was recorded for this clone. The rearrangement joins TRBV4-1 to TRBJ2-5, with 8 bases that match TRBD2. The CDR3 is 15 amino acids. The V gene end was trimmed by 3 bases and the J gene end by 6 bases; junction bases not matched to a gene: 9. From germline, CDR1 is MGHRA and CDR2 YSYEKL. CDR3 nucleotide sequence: TGCGCCAGCAGCCAGGAATCCGGGACTAGGAAGACCCAGTACTTC. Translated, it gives CASSQESGTRKTQYF.

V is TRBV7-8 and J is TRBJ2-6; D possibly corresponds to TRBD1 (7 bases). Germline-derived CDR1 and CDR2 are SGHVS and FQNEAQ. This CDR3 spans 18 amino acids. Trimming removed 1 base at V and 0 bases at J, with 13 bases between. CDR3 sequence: CASSLGAGGLSGANVLTF. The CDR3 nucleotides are TGTGCCAGCAGCTTAGGGGCAGGGGGACTCTCTGGGGCCAACGTCCTGACTTTC.

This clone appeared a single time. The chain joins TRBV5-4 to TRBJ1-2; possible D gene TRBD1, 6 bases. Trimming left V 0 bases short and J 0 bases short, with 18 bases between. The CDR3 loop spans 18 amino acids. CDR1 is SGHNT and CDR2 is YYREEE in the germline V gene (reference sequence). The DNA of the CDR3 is TGTGCCAGCAGCTTGGGGGGGCAGGTTGATTATACTAACTATGGCTACACCTTC. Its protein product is CASSLGGQVDYTNYGYTF.

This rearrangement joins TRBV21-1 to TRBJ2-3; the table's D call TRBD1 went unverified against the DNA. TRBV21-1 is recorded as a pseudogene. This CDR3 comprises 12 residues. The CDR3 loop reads CASSKIQDTQYF. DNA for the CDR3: TGTGCCAGCAGCAAAATCCAAGATACGCAGTATTTT.

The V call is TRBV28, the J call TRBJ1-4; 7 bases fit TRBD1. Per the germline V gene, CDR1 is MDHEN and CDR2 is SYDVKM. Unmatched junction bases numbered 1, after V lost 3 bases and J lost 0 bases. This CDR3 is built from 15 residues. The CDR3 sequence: CASSLGTATNEKLFF. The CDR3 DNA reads TGTGCCAGCAGTTTGGGGACAGCAACTAATGAAAAACTGTTTTTT. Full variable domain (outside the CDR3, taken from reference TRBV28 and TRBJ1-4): DVKVTQSSRYLVKRTGEKVFLECVQDMDHENMFWYRQDPGLGLRLIYFSYDVKMKEKGDIPEGYSVSREKKERFSLILESASTNQTSMYLCASSLGTATNEKLFFGSGTQLSVL.

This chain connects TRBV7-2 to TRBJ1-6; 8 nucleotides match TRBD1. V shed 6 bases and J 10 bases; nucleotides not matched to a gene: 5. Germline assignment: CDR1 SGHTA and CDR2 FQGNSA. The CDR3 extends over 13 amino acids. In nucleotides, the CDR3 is TGTGCCAGCAGGTTGACAGGGGAATCACCCCTCCACTTT. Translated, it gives CASRLTGESPLHF.

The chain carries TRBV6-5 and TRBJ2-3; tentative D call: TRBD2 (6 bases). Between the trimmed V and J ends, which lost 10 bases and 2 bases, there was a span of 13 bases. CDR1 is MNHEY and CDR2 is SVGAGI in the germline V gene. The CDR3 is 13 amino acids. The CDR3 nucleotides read TGTGCCACCCTAGGCGGGACCACAGATACGCAGTATTTT. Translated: CATLGGTTDTQYF.

The CDR3 spells CASSLTGGEGSPLHF. CDR3 coding DNA: TGTGCCAGCAGCCTCACTGGGGGCGAAGGTTCACCCCTCCACTTT. This chain uses TRBV7-6 with TRBJ1-6; D possibly corresponds to TRBD1 (6 bases). V lost 5 bases to trimming and J lost 9 bases, with 17 bases between them. The germline V gene has CDR1 SGHVS and CDR2 FNYEAQ. The CDR3 is 15 residues long.

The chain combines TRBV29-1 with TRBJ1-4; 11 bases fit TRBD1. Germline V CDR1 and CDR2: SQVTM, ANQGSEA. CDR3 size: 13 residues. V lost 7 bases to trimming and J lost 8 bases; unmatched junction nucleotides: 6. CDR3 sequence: CSAAGTGGEKLFF. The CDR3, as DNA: TGCAGCGCGGCGGGGACAGGGGGGGAAAAACTGTTTTTT.

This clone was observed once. The CDR3 loop is CASFRTGHGNEQFF. CDR3 nucleotides: TGTGCCAGCTTTCGGACAGGGCACGGCAATGAGCAGTTCTTC. This chain connects TRBV11-2 to TRBJ2-1; 8 bases match TRBD1. This CDR3 comprises 14 residues. With 8 bases clipped from V and 6 bases from J, the junction kept 9 bases outside the gene matches. Germline CDR1 is SGHAT and CDR2 is FQNNGV. The full variable domain, completed using reference TRBV11-2 and TRBJ2-1, is EAGVAQSPRYKIIEKRQSVAFWCNPISGHATLYWYQQILGQGPKLLIQFQNNGVVDDSQLPKDRFSAERLKGVDSTLKIQPAKLEDSAVYLCASFRTGHGNEQFFGPGTRLTVL.

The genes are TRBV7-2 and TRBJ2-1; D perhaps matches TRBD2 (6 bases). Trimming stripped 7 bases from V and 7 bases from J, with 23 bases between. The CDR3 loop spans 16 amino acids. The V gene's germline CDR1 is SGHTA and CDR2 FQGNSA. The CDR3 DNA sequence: TGTGCCAGCACCAAAGAACGGTTGGGGACTTTTAATGAGCAGTTCTTC. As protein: CASTKERLGTFNEQFF.

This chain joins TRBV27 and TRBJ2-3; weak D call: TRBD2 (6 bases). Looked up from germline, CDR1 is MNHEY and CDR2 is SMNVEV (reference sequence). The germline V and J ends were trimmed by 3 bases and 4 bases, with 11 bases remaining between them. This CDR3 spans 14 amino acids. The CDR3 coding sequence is TGTGCCAGCAGTTTTGGGACTTACGCAGATACGCAGTATTTT. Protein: CASSFGTYADTQYF.

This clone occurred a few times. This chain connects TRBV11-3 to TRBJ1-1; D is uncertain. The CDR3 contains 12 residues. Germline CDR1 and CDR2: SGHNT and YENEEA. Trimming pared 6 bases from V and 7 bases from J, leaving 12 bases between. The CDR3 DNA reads TGTGCCAGCAGACGGGGAACGGGTGAAGCTTTCTTT. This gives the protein CASRRGTGEAFF.

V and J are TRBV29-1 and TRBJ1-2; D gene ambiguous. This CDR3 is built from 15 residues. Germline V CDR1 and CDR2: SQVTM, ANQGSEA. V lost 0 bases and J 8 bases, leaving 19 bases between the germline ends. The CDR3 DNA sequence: TGCAGCGTTGAAGATCTTTTACAGATTCTTGGGGGCTACACCTTC. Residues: CSVEDLLQILGGYTF.